The 3 T cell receptor beta chains listed next were all sequenced from one sample in a study of cytomegalovirus exposure and HLA in healthy donors. A multiplex PCR was run with 60 Vbeta primers and 13 Jbeta primers. TCRdb's table, derived via immunoSEQ multiplex PCR, lists solely in-frame clones and lacks some. Altogether some 190,000 clones are present, 76% being singletons, with the ten largest covering around 1.6%. Sequencing was carried out using PBMCs. The receptors here all came from a man aged 18-30 years in good health and CMV-seronegative.

The CDR3 loop is CASRMDRASEKLFF. As DNA, the CDR3 is TGTGCCAGCAGAATGGACAGGGCGAGCGAAAAACTGTTTTTT. This chain joins TRBV28 and TRBJ1-4, with TRBD1 matching 8 bases. Germline V gene sequence: CDR1 MDHEN, CDR2 SYDVKM. V shed 6 bases and J 8 bases; nucleotides not matched to a gene: 8. The CDR3 has 14 residues.

This clone was counted once. The chain links TRBV6-6 to TRBJ2-5; TRBD1 aligns across 7 bases. V shed 2 bases, J shed 8 bases, and the junction held 11 bases outside the gene matches. Germline V gene lookup returns CDR1 MNHNY and CDR2 SVGAGI (reference sequence). The CDR3 length is 15 residues. CDR3 bases: TGTGCCAGCAGTTACGAGACAGGGTGGGGAAGAACCCAGTACTTC. This translates into CASSYETGWGRTQYF.

This clone has only one observation. The chain is built from TRBV6-5 and TRBJ1-1, with 8 bases lining up with TRBD1. CDR1 is MNHEY and CDR2 is SVGAGI in the germline V gene. The CDR3 covers 15 residues. V trimming: 5 bases; J trimming: 5 bases; junction bases outside the gene matches: 10. In DNA, the CDR3 is TGTGCCAGCAGTCCTCCTGCAGGGGGCCTTACTGAAGCTTTCTTT. Its protein is CASSPPAGGLTEAFF.